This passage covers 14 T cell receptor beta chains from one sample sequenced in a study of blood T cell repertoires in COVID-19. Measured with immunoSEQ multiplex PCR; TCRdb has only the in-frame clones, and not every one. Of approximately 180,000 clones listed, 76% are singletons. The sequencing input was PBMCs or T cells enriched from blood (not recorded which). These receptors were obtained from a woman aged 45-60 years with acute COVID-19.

CDR3 residues: CASSLAIGAGGGGELFF. In DNA, the CDR3 is TGTGCCAGCAGCTTAGCCATCGGAGCGGGTGGTGGAGGGGAGCTGTTTTTT. This rearrangement joins TRBV7-2 to TRBJ2-2, with D possibly matching TRBD2 (6 bases). The CDR3 is 17 residues long. Germline-derived CDR1 and CDR2 are SGHTA and FQGNSA. V lost 0 bases to trimming and J lost 8 bases, with 19 bases between them.

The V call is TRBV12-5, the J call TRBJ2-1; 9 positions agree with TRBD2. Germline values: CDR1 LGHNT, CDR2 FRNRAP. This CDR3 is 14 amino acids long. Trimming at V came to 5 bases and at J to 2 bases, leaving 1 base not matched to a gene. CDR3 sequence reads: CASGRGGAYNEQFF. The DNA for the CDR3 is TGTGCTAGTGGTCGCGGGGGGGCCTACAATGAGCAGTTCTTC.

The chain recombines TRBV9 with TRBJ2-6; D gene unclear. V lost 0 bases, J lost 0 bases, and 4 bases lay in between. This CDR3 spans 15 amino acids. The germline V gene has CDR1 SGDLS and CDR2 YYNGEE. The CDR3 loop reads CASSVGLSGANVLTF. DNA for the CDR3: TGTGCCAGCAGCGTAGGGCTCTCTGGGGCCAACGTCCTGACTTTC.

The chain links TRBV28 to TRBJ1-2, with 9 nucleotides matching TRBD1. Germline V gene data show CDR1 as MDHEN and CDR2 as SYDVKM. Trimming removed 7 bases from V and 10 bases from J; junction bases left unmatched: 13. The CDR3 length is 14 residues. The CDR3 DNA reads TGTGCCAGCACAAGACAGGGGGTCCCTCCTTTCTACACCTTC. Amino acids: CASTRQGVPPFYTF.

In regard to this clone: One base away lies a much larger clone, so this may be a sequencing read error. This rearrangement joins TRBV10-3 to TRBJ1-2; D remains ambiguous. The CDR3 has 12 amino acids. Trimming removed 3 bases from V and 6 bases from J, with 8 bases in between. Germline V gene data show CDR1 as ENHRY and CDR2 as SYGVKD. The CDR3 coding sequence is TGTGCCATCAGTGAACGGGGAAATGGCTACACCTTC. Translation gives CAISERGNGYTF.

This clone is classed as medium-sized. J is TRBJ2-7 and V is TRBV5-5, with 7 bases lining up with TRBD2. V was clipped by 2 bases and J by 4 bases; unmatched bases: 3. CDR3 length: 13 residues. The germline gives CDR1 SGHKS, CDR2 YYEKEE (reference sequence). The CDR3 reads CASSFGEGYEQYV. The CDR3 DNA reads TGTGCCAGCAGCTTCGGGGAGGGGTACGAGCAGTACGTC.

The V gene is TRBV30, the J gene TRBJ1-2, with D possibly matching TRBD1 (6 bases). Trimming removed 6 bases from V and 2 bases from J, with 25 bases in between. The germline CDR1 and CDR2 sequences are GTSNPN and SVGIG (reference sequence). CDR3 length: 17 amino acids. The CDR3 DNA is TGTGCCTGCGAACTTGGCGGGGGCCAGAGGGGGAACTATGGCTACACCTTC. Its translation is CACELGGGQRGNYGYTF.

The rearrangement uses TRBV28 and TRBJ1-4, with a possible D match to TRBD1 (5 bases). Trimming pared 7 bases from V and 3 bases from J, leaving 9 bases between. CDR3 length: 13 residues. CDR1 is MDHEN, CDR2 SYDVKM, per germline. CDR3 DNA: TGTGCCAGCACGGGCAGGGCTAATGAAAAACTGTTTTTT. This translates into CASTGRANEKLFF.

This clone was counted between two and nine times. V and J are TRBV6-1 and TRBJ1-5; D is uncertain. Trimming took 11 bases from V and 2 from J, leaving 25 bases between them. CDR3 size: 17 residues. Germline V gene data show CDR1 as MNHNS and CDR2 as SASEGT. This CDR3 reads CACNEGMGMRGNQPQHF. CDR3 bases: TGTGCCTGCAATGAGGGTATGGGAATGCGGGGCAATCAGCCCCAGCATTTT.

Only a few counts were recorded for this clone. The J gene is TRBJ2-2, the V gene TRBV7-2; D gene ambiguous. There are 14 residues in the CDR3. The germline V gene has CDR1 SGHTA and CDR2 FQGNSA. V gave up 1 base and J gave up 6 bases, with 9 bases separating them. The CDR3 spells CASSLGLPPGELFF. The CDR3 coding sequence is TGTGCCAGCAGCTTAGGACTTCCACCCGGGGAGCTGTTTTTT.

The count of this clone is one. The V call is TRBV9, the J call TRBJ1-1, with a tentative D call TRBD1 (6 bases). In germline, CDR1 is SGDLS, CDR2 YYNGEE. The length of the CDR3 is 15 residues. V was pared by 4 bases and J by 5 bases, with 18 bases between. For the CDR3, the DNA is TGTGCCAGCAGCCTTAGCGGGGGCGCGGCGACTGAAGCTTTCTTT. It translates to CASSLSGGAATEAFF.

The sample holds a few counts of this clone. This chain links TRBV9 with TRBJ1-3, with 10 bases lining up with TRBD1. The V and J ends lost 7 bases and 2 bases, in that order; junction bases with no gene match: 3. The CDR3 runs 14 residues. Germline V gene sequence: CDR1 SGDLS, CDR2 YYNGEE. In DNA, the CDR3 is TGTGCCAGCCGGGACAGGGGTGCTGGAAACACCATATATTTT. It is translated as CASRDRGAGNTIYF. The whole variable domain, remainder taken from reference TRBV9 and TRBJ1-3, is DSGVTQTPKHLITATGQRVTLRCSPRSGDLSVYWYQQSLDQGLQFLIQYYNGEERAKGNILERFSAQQFPDLHSELNLSSLELGDSALYFCASRDRGAGNTIYFGEGSWLTVV.

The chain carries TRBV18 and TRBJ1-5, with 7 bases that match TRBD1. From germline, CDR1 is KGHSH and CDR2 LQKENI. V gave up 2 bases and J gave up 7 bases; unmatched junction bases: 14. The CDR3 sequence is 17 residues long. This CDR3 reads CASSPRRGRQGSQPQHF. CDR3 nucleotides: TGTGCCAGCTCACCAAGACGCGGGCGACAGGGTTCGCAGCCCCAGCATTTT. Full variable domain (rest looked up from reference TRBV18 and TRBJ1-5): NAGVMQNPRHLVRRRGQEARLRCSPMKGHSHVYWYRQLPEEGLKFMVYLQKENIIDESGMPKERFSAEFPKEGPSILRIQQVVRGDSAAYFCASSPRRGRQGSQPQHFGDGTRLSIL.

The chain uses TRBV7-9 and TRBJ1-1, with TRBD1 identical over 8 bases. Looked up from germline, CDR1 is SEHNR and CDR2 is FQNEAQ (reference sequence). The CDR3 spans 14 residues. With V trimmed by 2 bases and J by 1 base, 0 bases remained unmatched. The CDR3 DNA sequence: TGTGCCAGCAGCTTACAGGGGGCGAACACTGAAGCTTTCTTT. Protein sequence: CASSLQGANTEAFF.